These T cell receptor beta chains were read from a single sample in a study of T-cell reconstitution after alpha-beta-depleted transplantation in children. Each CDR3 protein gets one entry after TCRdb re-called the PCR reads with MiXCR. This sample has approximately 490,000 distinct CDR3 sequences; roughly 10% occur once, and the top ten carry about 2%. The sample was PBMCs, taken before TCRalphabeta/CD19-depleted stem cell transplant. These receptors were obtained from a child aged 2-15 years with inherited bone marrow failure, due to receive a stem cell transplant. Both conserved end residues are part of each CDR3. The order of the fields is D gene, V gene, J gene, clone size, CDR3 protein, CDR3 DNA. A D gene is named only where the DNA matches it firmly. A clone size is listed for some rows: how often the clone was seen (once, few, many), or a class if it is expanded.

D: NA
V: TRBV6-2/TRBV6-3
J: TRBJ1-5
size: many
CDR3: CASSNSDSNQPQHF
DNA: TGTGCCAGCAGTAACTCGGACAGCAATCAGCCCCAGCATTTT

D: TRBD2
V: TRBV28
J: TRBJ2-7
size: NA
CDR3: CASSLTSGSAEQYF
DNA: TGTGCCAGCAGTTTAACTAGCGGGAGTGCCGAGCAGTACTTC

D: NA
V: TRBV7-8
J: TRBJ2-2
size: few
CDR3: CASSLQTIGELFF
DNA: TGTGCCAGCAGCTTACAGACAATCGGGGAGCTGTTTTTT

D: TRBD2
V: TRBV7-2
J: TRBJ2-1
size: many
CDR3: CASSLGREASYNEQFF
DNA: TGTGCCAGCAGCTTAGGACGGGAGGCCTCCTACAATGAGCAGTTCTTC

D: NA
V: TRBV7-2
J: TRBJ2-7
size: few
CDR3: CASSLAAQGPNYEQYF
DNA: TGTGCCAGCAGCTTAGCGGCACAGGGACCCAACTACGAGCAGTATTTC

D: TRBD2
V: TRBV4-2
J: TRBJ2-7
size: many
CDR3: CASSQDLAGGPYEQYF
DNA: TGTGCCAGCAGCCAAGATCTAGCGGGAGGGCCCTACGAGCAGTACTTC

D: TRBD2
V: TRBV12-3/TRBV12-4
J: TRBJ2-7
size: many
CDR3: CASSLDKTYTPGLAGYEQYF
DNA: TGTGCCAGCAGTTTAGATAAAACCTACACCCCGGGACTAGCGGGCTACGAGCAGTACTTC

D: NA
V: TRBV5-1
J: TRBJ2-2
size: many
CDR3: CASSWRVLDGTGELFF
DNA: TGCGCCAGCAGCTGGAGGGTCTTAGACGGTACCGGGGAGCTGTTTTTT

D: TRBD2
V: TRBV20-1
J: TRBJ2-2
size: few
CDR3: CSARPLAGVTGELFF
DNA: TGCAGTGCTAGGCCTTTAGCGGGAGTCACCGGGGAGCTGTTTTTT

D: NA
V: TRBV12-3/TRBV12-4
J: TRBJ1-2
size: many
CDR3: CASNHGEGYTF
DNA: TGTGCCAGCAATCACGGGGAGGGCTACACCTTC

D: NA
V: TRBV12-3/TRBV12-4
J: TRBJ1-5
size: many
CDR3: CASSLELGINQPQHF
DNA: TGTGCCAGCAGTCTAGAATTAGGGATCAATCAGCCCCAGCATTTT

D: NA
V: TRBV28
J: TRBJ2-7
size: NA
CDR3: CASSFVGGYEQYF
DNA: TGTGCCAGCAGTTTCGTAGGGGGCTACGAGCAGTACTTC

D: NA
V: TRBV6-1
J: TRBJ2-4
size: few
CDR3: CASSRGRSLAKNIQYF
DNA: TGTGCCAGCAGCCGTGGCAGATCCTTAGCCAAAAACATTCAGTACTTC

D: NA
V: TRBV6-2/TRBV6-3
J: TRBJ2-7
size: NA
CDR3: CASSYSRRGRTATYEQYF
DNA: TGTGCCAGCAGTTACTCGCGTCGGGGCCGGACAGCAACCTACGAGCAGTACTTC

D: TRBD2
V: TRBV7-8
J: TRBJ2-7
size: many
CDR3: CASSLNEGGMAYEQYF
DNA: TGTGCCAGCAGCTTAAATGAGGGAGGGATGGCCTACGAGCAGTACTTC

D: NA
V: TRBV29-1
J: TRBJ1-5
size: NA
CDR3: CSASSGSSNQPQHF
DNA: TGCAGCGCTTCCTCGGGATCTAGCAATCAGCCCCAGCATTTT

D: TRBD1
V: TRBV3-1
J: TRBJ1-2
size: many
CDR3: CASSHRGLQGANGYTF
DNA: TGTGCCAGCAGCCACCGGGGTCTACAGGGGGCGAATGGCTACACCTTC

D: NA
V: TRBV7-9
J: TRBJ2-1
size: many
CDR3: CASSLEANEQFF
DNA: TGTGCCAGCAGCTTAGAGGCGAATGAGCAGTTCTTC

D: NA
V: TRBV12-3/TRBV12-4
J: TRBJ1-1
size: many
CDR3: CASSLGFTEAFF
DNA: TGTGCCAGCAGTTTAGGGTTCACTGAAGCTTTCTTT

D: TRBD1
V: TRBV4-3
J: TRBJ1-1
size: many
CDR3: CASSQDVWTGQTEAFF
DNA: TGCGCCAGCAGCCAAGATGTTTGGACAGGGCAAACTGAAGCTTTCTTT

D: NA
V: TRBV9
J: TRBJ2-2
size: many
CDR3: CASSVVREMDGELFF
DNA: TGTGCCAGCAGCGTAGTTCGGGAGATGGACGGGGAGCTGTTTTTT

D: NA
V: TRBV7-2
J: TRBJ2-1
size: few
CDR3: CASSLVGTWPYNEQFF
DNA: TGTGCCAGCAGCTTAGTCGGCACGTGGCCCTACAATGAGCAGTTCTTC

D: TRBD2
V: TRBV2
J: TRBJ2-2
size: NA
CDR3: CASRATSGTSGELFF
DNA: TGTGCCAGCAGGGCAACTAGCGGAACCAGCGGGGAGCTGTTTTTT

D: TRBD2
V: TRBV12-3/TRBV12-4
J: TRBJ2-7
size: many
CDR3: CASSSDLGLAGGYEQYF
DNA: TGTGCCAGCAGTTCAGACTTAGGACTAGCGGGAGGCTACGAGCAGTACTTC

D: TRBD2
V: TRBV29-1
J: TRBJ2-5
size: many
CDR3: CSVKLSTSGMGETQYF
DNA: TGCAGCGTGAAATTATCAACTAGCGGGATGGGGGAGACCCAGTACTTC

D: NA
V: TRBV5-1
J: TRBJ1-4
size: NA
CDR3: CASSLVAGNEKLFF
DNA: TGCGCCAGCAGCTTGGTTGCAGGGAATGAAAAACTGTTTTTT

D: TRBD2
V: TRBV6-4
J: TRBJ2-4
size: many
CDR3: CASSDSAGGENIQYF
DNA: TGTGCCAGCAGTGACTCTGCGGGAGGAGAAAACATTCAGTACTTC

D: NA
V: TRBV6-5
J: TRBJ2-3
size: many
CDR3: CASSYRDGDTQYF
DNA: TGTGCCAGCAGTTACAGGGATGGGGATACGCAGTATTTT

D: TRBD1
V: TRBV15
J: TRBJ2-7
size: NA
CDR3: CATSSMLQDRSYEQYF
DNA: TGTGCCACCAGCAGTATGCTCCAGGACAGGTCCTACGAGCAGTACTTC

D: NA
V: TRBV19
J: TRBJ1-5
size: few
CDR3: CASSILIKANGNQPQHF
DNA: TGTGCCAGTAGTATACTCATAAAGGCCAACGGCAATCAGCCCCAGCATTTT

D: TRBD2
V: TRBV4-1
J: TRBJ2-1
size: many
CDR3: CASSQTPGLAEYNEQFF
DNA: TGCGCCAGCAGCCAAACCCCCGGACTAGCGGAATACAATGAGCAGTTCTTC

D: NA
V: TRBV20-1
J: TRBJ2-7
size: few
CDR3: CSASRDLSYEQYF
DNA: TGCAGTGCTAGCAGGGACTTATCCTACGAGCAGTACTTC

D: NA
V: TRBV15
J: TRBJ1-2
size: many
CDR3: CATSRDEGENYGYTF
DNA: TGTGCCACCAGCAGAGACGAGGGGGAGAACTATGGCTACACCTTC

D: TRBD2
V: TRBV20-1
J: TRBJ2-1
size: NA
CDR3: CCARDQAGVSYNEQFF
DNA: TGCTGTGCTAGAGATCAAGCGGGAGTCTCGTACAATGAGCAGTTCTTC

D: TRBD2
V: TRBV6-5
J: TRBJ2-1
size: many
CDR3: CASSSSGTTPKEQFF
DNA: TGTGCCAGCAGTTCGAGCGGGACCACTCCTAAGGAGCAGTTCTTC

D: TRBD2
V: TRBV9
J: TRBJ2-1
size: few
CDR3: CASSVGAGGPYNEQFF
DNA: TGTGCCAGCAGCGTTGGGGCGGGAGGGCCCTACAATGAGCAGTTCTTC

D: TRBD2
V: TRBV9
J: TRBJ2-1
size: many
CDR3: CASSIGTSGFPYNEQFF
DNA: TGTGCCAGCAGCATCGGGACTAGCGGGTTTCCCTACAATGAGCAGTTCTTC

D: NA
V: TRBV20-1
J: TRBJ2-1
size: many
CDR3: CSAIGGSSSYNEQFF
DNA: TGCAGTGCTATTGGCGGATCAAGCTCCTACAATGAGCAGTTCTTC

D: NA
V: TRBV4-1
J: TRBJ1-5
size: many
CDR3: CASSQGVGSQPQHF
DNA: TGCGCCAGCAGCCAAGGTGTAGGGAGTCAGCCCCAGCATTTT

D: NA
V: TRBV29-1
J: TRBJ1-1
size: NA
CDR3: CSVEEGNTEAFF
DNA: TGCAGCGTTGAGGAGGGAAACACTGAAGCTTTCTTT

D: NA
V: TRBV7-2
J: TRBJ2-1
size: many
CDR3: CASASEPLGSEQFF
DNA: TGTGCCAGCGCATCCGAACCATTAGGCAGTGAGCAGTTCTTC

D: NA
V: TRBV29-1
J: TRBJ2-3
size: many
CDR3: CSVVPDTQYF
DNA: TGCAGCGTTGTGCCAGATACGCAGTATTTT

D: NA
V: TRBV29-1
J: TRBJ2-7
size: many
CDR3: CSVDYVFYYEQYF
DNA: TGCAGCGTTGATTATGTATTCTACTACGAGCAGTACTTC

D: NA
V: TRBV12-3/TRBV12-4
J: TRBJ2-3
size: many
CDR3: CASSPRTDTQYF
DNA: TGTGCCAGCAGCCCTCGCACAGATACGCAGTATTTT

D: NA
V: TRBV12-3/TRBV12-4
J: TRBJ2-5
size: many
CDR3: CASTFKGGDETQYF
DNA: TGTGCCAGCACCTTCAAGGGGGGGGATGAGACCCAGTACTTC

D: TRBD1
V: TRBV27
J: TRBJ2-7
size: many
CDR3: CASSLKGTDSYEQYF
DNA: TGTGCCAGCAGTTTAAAGGGGACAGATTCCTACGAGCAGTACTTC

D: NA
V: TRBV29-1
J: TRBJ2-7
size: many
CDR3: CSVEAEAYEQYF
DNA: TGCAGCGTTGAAGCTGAAGCTTACGAGCAGTACTTC

D: TRBD1
V: TRBV29-1
J: TRBJ2-5
size: many
CDR3: CSAFGQGQETQYF
DNA: TGCAGCGCGTTTGGACAGGGCCAAGAGACCCAGTACTTC

D: NA
V: TRBV4-3
J: TRBJ2-6
size: NA
CDR3: CASSPGPGFGANVLTF
DNA: TGCGCCAGCAGCCCAGGGCCGGGCTTTGGGGCCAACGTCCTGACTTTC

D: NA
V: TRBV29-1
J: TRBJ2-2
size: many
CDR3: CSVEIWGLNTGELFF
DNA: TGCAGCGTTGAAATTTGGGGACTGAACACCGGGGAGCTGTTTTTT

D: TRBD2
V: TRBV4-2
J: TRBJ2-1
size: many
CDR3: CASSPEGGMNEQFF
DNA: TGTGCCAGCAGCCCAGAGGGAGGGATGAATGAGCAGTTCTTC

D: NA
V: TRBV7-9
J: TRBJ2-5
size: many
CDR3: CASSLSTGQETQYF
DNA: TGTGCCAGCAGCTTAAGTACAGGCCAAGAGACCCAGTACTTC

D: NA
V: TRBV7-8
J: TRBJ2-3
size: many
CDR3: CASSLATGVITDTQYF
DNA: TGTGCCAGCAGCTTAGCGACAGGAGTAATCACAGATACGCAGTATTTT

D: TRBD2
V: TRBV20-1
J: TRBJ2-3
size: many
CDR3: CSASPLAGAIDTQYF
DNA: TGCAGTGCTAGTCCCCTAGCGGGAGCAATAGATACGCAGTATTTT

D: NA
V: TRBV28
J: TRBJ1-4
size: few
CDR3: CASSSGQYGEKLFF
DNA: TGTGCCAGCAGTTCAGGACAGTACGGTGAAAAACTGTTTTTT

D: NA
V: TRBV28
J: TRBJ1-1
size: many
CDR3: CASSTHSMNTEAFF
DNA: TGTGCCAGCAGCACACACTCCATGAACACTGAAGCTTTCTTT

D: NA
V: TRBV5-1
J: TRBJ2-5
size: many
CDR3: CASTEQASQETQYF
DNA: TGCGCCAGCACGGAACAGGCCTCCCAAGAGACCCAGTACTTC